Described below is a single T cell receptor beta chain sequence and its context. Which antigen it targets is not known. Base qualities are not at hand, and no much larger clone is one base apart. This specimen comes from a study of T cell repertoires in cytomegalovirus infection (dated 2019 in TCRdb). Regarding the research as a whole: The peptide stimulations were aimed at well-studied HLA-B-restricted epitopes as well as recently identified HLA-C-restricted CMV epitopes, whose presentation resists viral immunomodulation. Because public TCR beta signatures pointed to carriage of CMV infection together with the matching HLA type, the HLA type of each donor mattered for the analysis.

Reading from cysteine to phenylalanine, the CDR3 counts 12 amino acids. Just CDR3 DNA is preserved here, 36 bases in frame from base 1. Relative to germline, V is 9 bases shorter and J is 4 bases shorter, with 12 bases between their ends. The treatment or condition label, as the study defines it: in vitro stimulation with specific CMV peptide epitopes to enrich CMV-specific T cells. General findings and caveats noted by the study authors: The ex vivo response was dominated by HLA-C-restricted CMV-specific TCR beta clonotypes, which also provided the single most frequent clonotype in two of eight donors. Cumulative frequency of public TCR beta family members discriminated carriers of CMV infection plus the relevant HLA type in this cohort and an independent approximately 350-donor cohort.

TCRdb lists the instrument as Illumina HiSeq 1500. TCRdb reprocessing: public reads trimmed at Q25 with fastp, clones called with MiXCR, in-frame beta chains kept. Here each entry gathers all rows of one CDR3 protein and keeps the most common genes and DNA. This sample lists some 940,000 distinct CDR3 sequences; around 30% were detected once. The ten most abundant clones make up about an eighth of the sample. Recombination joined TRBV12-3 or TRBV12-4 with TRBJ1-2, with a tentative D gene TRBD1 over 6 matching bases. This receptor was identified in a human donor in good health (CMV status not recorded). Some clones in this sample may be carry-over from other donors' samples. Sequencing was performed on cultured CD8+ T cells from PBMCs, taken from culture after CMV antigen stimulation. CDR3 protein: CASLGGAYGYTF. The DNA sequence reads TGTGCCAGTCTCGGGGGGGCCTATGGCTACACCTTC.